Shown below are 11 T cell receptor beta chains from a single sample sequenced in a study of CD8+ T cells in alopecia areata. Extracted from the samples, RNA was reverse transcribed into cDNA to serve as the sequencing template. The assay was immunoSEQ multiplex PCR, and TCRdb's table has in-frame clones only and misses some. The sample includes some 25,000 clones, around 50% of them seen just once. Sequencing was done on a sample of NKG2D-high CD8+ T cells sorted from blood. The receptors here all came from a human donor with alopecia areata.

The sample holds one count of this clone. The chain employs TRBV5-6 and TRBJ2-2; D remains ambiguous. CDR3 length equals 16 residues. The germline CDR1 and CDR2 sequences are SGHDT and YYEEEE. Trimming left V 1 base short and J 1 base short, with 11 bases between. The CDR3 bases are TGTGCCAGCAGCTTGTACTGGCGACTGAACACCGGGGAGCTGTTTTTT. Translating it yields CASSLYWRLNTGELFF. The full variable domain, its missing parts supplied by reference TRBV5-6 and TRBJ2-2, is DAGVTQSPTHLIKTRGQQVTLRCSPKSGHDTVSWYQQALGQGPQFIFQYYEEEERQRGNFPDRFSGHQFPNYSSELNVNALLLGDSALYLCASSLYWRLNTGELFFGEGSRLTVL.

CDR3 bases: TGTGCCAGCAGTTTATCGATGAGGGGGACAGTCTACAATGAGCAGTTCTTC. Translation: CASSLSMRGTVYNEQFF. The chain combines TRBV27 with TRBJ2-1; 7 bases line up with TRBD1. Germline CDR1 reads MNHEY; CDR2 reads SMNVEV (reference sequence). V shed 0 bases, J shed 3 bases, and the junction held 8 bases outside the gene matches. The CDR3 contains 17 residues.

The chain carries TRBV7-9 and TRBJ2-5; the D gene is possibly TRBD2 (5 bases). The assigned J gene may be wrong: the sequence end matches TRBJ2-7 better. The CDR3 has 14 residues. Germline loops: CDR1 SEHNR, CDR2 FQNEAQ (reference sequence). The CDR3 loop is CASSPAAGTYEQYF. For the CDR3, the DNA is TGTGCCAGCAGCCCTGCAGCCGGGACCTACGAGCAGTACTTC.

This clone was counted ten times or more. V and J are TRBV7-9 and TRBJ2-3; perhaps D is TRBD1 or TRBD2 (5 bases each). Germline values: CDR1 SEHNR, CDR2 FQNEAQ (reference sequence). CDR3 length equals 15 residues. V dropped 6 bases and J dropped 1 base, with 14 bases sitting between them. CDR3 sequence: CASSPGTRRTDTQYF. For the CDR3, the DNA is TGTGCCAGCAGTCCCGGGACCCGGCGCACAGATACGCAGTATTTT.

Only a few counts were recorded for this clone. J is TRBJ2-1 and V is TRBV7-2; a possible D gene is TRBD2 (6 bases). Germline V gene data show CDR1 as SGHTA and CDR2 as FQGNSA. The ends were cut back, 5 bases at V and 0 bases at J, with 11 bases in the middle. This CDR3 is built from 15 residues. The CDR3 region has the DNA TGTGCCAGCAGCATTAGCGGTAGCTCCTACAATGAGCAGTTCTTC. This sequence encodes CASSISGSSYNEQFF.

The rearrangement uses TRBV11-3 and TRBJ2-7; D ambiguous. Trimming took 0 bases from V and 0 from J, leaving 9 bases between them. This CDR3 contains 15 residues. CDR1 SGHNT and CDR2 YENEEA come from the germline V gene. The CDR3 DNA follows: TGTGCCAGCAGCTTAGATCCGTCAGACTCCTACGAGCAGTACTTC. Translation: CASSLDPSDSYEQYF.

The genes are TRBV14 and TRBJ2-1; D remains unclear. The CDR3 runs to 13 residues. Trimming removed 6 bases from V and 4 bases from J, with 10 bases in between. Germline V gene data show CDR1 as SGHDN and CDR2 as FVKESK. CDR3 coding DNA: TGTGCCAGCAGTATACCAGAATACAATGAGCAGTTCTTC. Its protein product is CASSIPEYNEQFF.

J is TRBJ2-7 and V is TRBV5-4, with unresolved D. CDR3 length: 15 residues. Germline V CDR1 and CDR2: SGHNT, YYREEE (reference sequence). V was shortened by 2 bases and J by 2 bases, with 14 bases between the two germline ends. CDR3 loop: CASSFLDKSTYEQYF. As DNA, the CDR3 is TGTGCCAGCAGCTTTCTAGACAAATCAACCTACGAGCAGTACTTC. Variable domain in full (rest from reference TRBV5-4 and TRBJ2-7): ETGVTQSPTHLIKTRGQQVTLRCSSQSGHNTVSWYQQALGQGPQFIFQYYREEENGRGNFPPRFSGLQFPNYSSELNVNALELDDSALYLCASSFLDKSTYEQYFGPGTRLTVT.

This clone was detected only a few times. The V call is TRBV27, the J call TRBJ1-1; the D is unclear. The CDR3 contains 17 residues. Trimming left V 5 bases short and J 0 bases short, with 19 bases between. Germline values: CDR1 MNHEY, CDR2 SMNVEV (reference sequence). The CDR3 region is CASSQVPPGRMNTEAFF. CDR3 coding DNA: TGTGCCAGCAGTCAAGTCCCACCCGGAAGAATGAACACTGAAGCTTTCTTT.

This chain joins TRBV5-1 and TRBJ2-5; no reliable D call. Germline lookup yields CDR1 SGHRS and CDR2 YFSETQ. The CDR3 is 9 residues long. Trimming left V 7 bases short and J 7 bases short, with 5 bases between. CDR3 sequence reads: CASSRTQYF. CDR3 in DNA: TGCGCCAGCTCCCGGACCCAGTACTTC.

This chain connects TRBV4-2 to TRBJ2-1, with TRBD2 as a possible D gene (6 bases). CDR3 length: 11 amino acids. Germline V lookup: CDR1 LGHNA, CDR2 YNFKEQ. The V end lost 4 bases, the J end lost 12 bases, and 10 bases lay between the germline ends. In DNA form, the CDR3 reads TGTGCCAGCAGCCGCTCGGGACTGCAGTTCTTC. This translates into CASSRSGLQFF.